What follows describes a single TCR beta chain. Its antigen is currently unknown. TCRdb used MiXCR to reprocess the 5' RACE reads, holding one entry per CDR3 protein. Of 1.5 million or so distinct CDR3 sequences in the sample, about 32% were seen once. The data are from a study of identical twins. Study-level results: Twin sharing of out-of-frame TCR alpha was underestimated by models in monozygotic pairs. Donors were not followed over many years; analysis was cross-sectional. Twins' excess sharing was less marked for out-of-frame beta sequences.

There are 13 residues in the CDR3. Germline loops: CDR1 SGHTA, CDR2 FQGNSA. The germline V and J ends were trimmed by 4 bases and 2 bases, with 7 bases remaining between them. The TCR sequence derives from a newborn girl in good health. Sequencing input: cord blood. V usage is TRBV7-2 and J usage is TRBJ2-3; D not certain. Written as DNA, the CDR3 is TGTGCCAGCAGCTCACAATACACAGATACGCAGTATTTT. The encoded protein is CASSSQYTDTQYF.